The clone carrying this T cell receptor (beta chain) was detected a few times. The CDR3 is 14 amino acids. The germline CDR1 and CDR2 sequences are WSHSY and SAAADI. The source of the sample is a study of blood T cells in healthy people across ages. It was with a sample-barcoded 5' primer and a J-beta primer mix that a second PCR of roughly 7 to 12 cycles was run. TCRdb re-derived calls from the 5' RACE reads in MiXCR, one entry per CDR3 protein. The profile shows about 2 million distinct CDR3 sequences, 49% of them singletons. What was sequenced was blood. The TCR comes from a woman aged 40-49 years in good health. The rearrangement joins TRBV10-2 to TRBJ2-4; TRBD1 agrees at 9 bases. The end of the DNA is better explained by TRBJ2-7, so the J call may be wrong. The DNA of the CDR3 is TGCGCCAGCAGTGTGGGACAGGGAGTCTACGAGCAGTACTTC. The encoded protein is CASSVGQGVYEQYF.